This TCR beta chain was documented in a study of cytomegalovirus exposure and HLA in healthy donors. Researchers ran the PCR with 60 Vbeta and 13 Jbeta primers. The method was immunoSEQ multiplex PCR; TCRdb's version includes in-frame clones alone and lacks a portion of them. The sample yields over 110,000 clones, over 60% seen once. Trimming left V 0 bases short and J 5 bases short, with 11 bases between. The CDR3 consists of 14 residues. CDR1 is SGHRS and CDR2 is YFSETQ in the germline V gene. V and J are TRBV5-1 and TRBJ2-5; D possibly corresponds to TRBD1 (6 bases). Sequencing was done on a sample of PBMCs. This clonotype originated in a male donor in good health and CMV-seropositive. The CDR3 here is CASSLGGPGETQYF. CDR3 coding DNA: TGCGCCAGCAGCTTGGGGGGGCCGGGGGAGACCCAGTACTTC.